One T cell receptor (beta chain) is described in this entry. Germline-derived CDR1 and CDR2 are SGHKS and YYEKEE (reference sequence). J lost 5 bases, V lost 2 bases, and 2 bases had no gene match. The CDR3 sequence is 14 residues long. This entry belongs to a study of blood T cell repertoires in COVID-19. Profiling relied on immunoSEQ multiplex PCR, and the TCRdb table lists in-frame clones only, not all of them. The profile shows some 290,000 clones, approximately 81% of them singletons. The receptor was isolated from a woman aged 55-70 years with active or convalescent COVID-19. The chain couples TRBV5-5 to TRBJ1-1; TRBD1 aligns across 11 bases. Source material: peripheral blood. The CDR3 is CASSFGTGGTEAFF. Here the CDR3 DNA reads TGTGCCAGCAGCTTCGGGACAGGGGGAACTGAAGCTTTCTTT. Full variable domain (missing parts from reference TRBV5-5 and TRBJ1-1): DAGVTQSPTHLIKTRGQQVTLRCSPISGHKSVSWYQQVLGQGPQFIFQYYEKEERGRGNFPDRFSARQFPNYSSELNVNALLLGDSALYLCASSFGTGGTEAFFGQGTRLTVV.